Listed below are T cell receptor beta chains from one sample, sequenced in a study of CD8+CD57+ T cells in acquired aplastic anemia. MiXCR was run by TCRdb on the reads, yielding one entry per CDR3 protein. The sample carries 150,000 to 180,000 distinct CDR3 sequences, about 54% recorded once. Sequencing was performed on sorted CD4+, CD8+, or CD8+CD57+ T cells (not recorded which) from PBMCs. The source of these receptors is a human donor with aplastic anemia. The CDR3 runs from the conserved cysteine through the conserved F or W. D genes are given only for firm matches. Expanded clones are given a class, and other clones once, few, many or no size at all.

V: TRBV5-6
length: 16
D: TRBD2
size: many
J: TRBJ2-7
DNA: TGTGCCAGTGGGCCGGGGAGGGGGACTAGCATCTACGAGCAGTACTTC
CDR3: CASGPGRGTSIYEQYF

V: TRBV6-1
length: 15
D: .
size: many
J: TRBJ1-2
DNA: TGTGCCAGCAGTGAAATTGGCAGATCGAGCTATGGCTACACCTTC
CDR3: CASSEIGRSSYGYTF

V: TRBV20-1
length: 16
D: TRBD2
size: many
J: TRBJ2-7
DNA: TGCAGTGCTACTAGCGGGGGTTTCACTTACTCCTACGAGCAGTACTTC
CDR3: CSATSGGFTYSYEQYF

V: TRBV29-1
length: 14
D: .
size: .
J: TRBJ1-1
DNA: TGCAGCGCCTCTCAGGGTGTCATGAACACTGAAGCTTTCTTT
CDR3: CSASQGVMNTEAFF

V: TRBV11-2
length: 16
D: TRBD2
size: .
J: TRBJ2-1
DNA: TGTGCCAGCAGCTTAGGCGGGCTAGCGGGTTACAATGAGCAGTTCTTC
CDR3: CASSLGGLAGYNEQFF

V: TRBV7-9
length: 11
D: TRBD1
size: many
J: TRBJ1-4
DNA: TGTGCCAGCAGCCAAGGACAGGGACTGTTTTTT
CDR3: CASSQGQGLFF

V: TRBV25-1
length: 16
D: .
size: .
J: TRBJ1-2
DNA: TGTGCCAGCTACCCTCCGCGGAGCCCTACTCCCTATGGCTACACCTTC
CDR3: CASYPPRSPTPYGYTF

V: TRBV29-1
length: 14
D: TRBD1
size: .
J: TRBJ1-2
DNA: TGCAGCGTTGTTTCTGGGACAGGGAACTATGGCTACACCTTC
CDR3: CSVVSGTGNYGYTF

V: TRBV11-1
length: 15
D: .
size: .
J: TRBJ2-5
DNA: TGTGCCAGCAGCTTAGTTGGTGGGGGATCGGAGACCCAGTACTTC
CDR3: CASSLVGGGSETQYF

V: TRBV2
length: 16
D: .
size: .
J: TRBJ1-1
DNA: TGTGCCAGCTCTTGGGCCGAGACAGGATTGAACACTGAAGCTTTCTTT
CDR3: CASSWAETGLNTEAFF

V: TRBV3-1
length: 15
D: TRBD1
size: .
J: TRBJ1-6
DNA: TGTGCCAGCAGCCAACCCGGACAGGGGCCCTCACCCCTCCACTTT
CDR3: CASSQPGQGPSPLHF

V: TRBV5-6
length: 14
D: TRBD1
size: many
J: TRBJ1-6
DNA: TGTGCCAGCAGCGAAGGACAGGATAATTCACCCCTCCACTTT
CDR3: CASSEGQDNSPLHF

V: TRBV20-1
length: 17
D: TRBD2
size: many
J: TRBJ2-1
DNA: TGCAGTGCTAGAGATACACTAGCGGGGGGGCCTCCGGATGAGCAGTTCTTC
CDR3: CSARDTLAGGPPDEQFF